The 21 T cell receptor beta chains below come from one sample, sequenced in a study of control samples from healthy donors and cancer patients. TCRdb's copy holds only in-frame clones and misses some; the assay was immunoSEQ multiplex PCR. The sample carries around 130,000 clones, roughly 90% recorded once. The sequencing sample was made of blood. Source of these receptors: a man aged 45 to 65 in good health.

The rearrangement uses TRBV11-3 and TRBJ1-1, with 8 bases fitting TRBD1. The CDR3 has 14 residues. The ends lost 0 bases at V and 6 bases at J; junction bases unmatched: 3. Germline V gives CDR1 SGHNT, CDR2 YENEEA. CDR3 nucleotide sequence: TGTGCCAGCAGCTTAGAACAGGGGGGTCCTGAAGCTTTCTTT. Amino acids: CASSLEQGGPEAFF.

V gene TRBV2 combines with J gene TRBJ2-1, with 11 bases that match TRBD2. With 4 bases clipped from V and 4 bases from J, the junction kept 6 bases outside the gene matches. The CDR3 is 16 residues long. From germline, CDR1 is SNHLY and CDR2 FYNNEI. The CDR3 sequence is CASSALLAGGYNEQFF. In DNA, the CDR3 is TGTGCCAGCAGTGCTCTTCTAGCGGGGGGTTACAATGAGCAGTTCTTC.

The gene calls are TRBV5-1 and TRBJ2-2, with 8 positions matching TRBD2. Trimming took 4 bases from V and 6 from J; bases not matched to a gene: 5. The CDR3 loop spans 14 amino acids. Germline-derived CDR1 and CDR2 are SGHRS and YFSETQ. CDR3 bases: TGCGCCAGCAGCGCAACTAGCGGAGCCGGGGAGCTGTTTTTT. It specifies CASSATSGAGELFF.

V usage is TRBV11-1 and J usage is TRBJ2-7; the D is unclear. V was pared by 8 bases and J by 2 bases, with 13 bases between. Germline lookup yields CDR1 SGHAT and CDR2 FQDESV (reference sequence). The CDR3 spans 13 residues. The CDR3 DNA reads as TGTGCCAGCGCCACCGGGTGGACCTACGAGCAGTACTTC. Its protein product is CASATGWTYEQYF.

The V call is TRBV5-1, the J call TRBJ2-3; a possible D gene is TRBD2 (5 bases). Deletions cut 2 bases from V and 3 bases from J, with 16 bases between. The germline gives CDR1 SGHRS, CDR2 YFSETQ. The CDR3 is 16 residues long. In nucleotides, the CDR3 is TGCGCCAGCAGCTTAGGACTCCAAATAGAGACAGATACGCAGTATTTT. Its translation: CASSLGLQIETDTQYF.

The chain recombines TRBV19 with TRBJ2-1, with 12 nucleotides matching TRBD1. The V gene's germline CDR1 is LNHDA and CDR2 SQIVND (reference sequence). This CDR3 contains 18 residues. V shed 3 bases, J shed 9 bases, and the junction held 15 bases outside the gene matches. The CDR3 spells CASSIRQTSGQGAGEQFF. CDR3 in DNA: TGTGCCAGTAGTATCCGCCAGACCTCGGGACAGGGGGCAGGTGAGCAGTTCTTC.

The chain links TRBV19 to TRBJ2-2, with D unclear. Germline-derived CDR1 and CDR2 are LNHDA and SQIVND (reference sequence). The CDR3 has 12 amino acids. Trimming stripped 5 bases from V and 5 bases from J, with 6 bases between. CDR3 in amino acids: CASSSRTGELFF. In DNA form, the CDR3 reads TGTGCCAGTAGTTCCCGTACCGGGGAGCTGTTTTTT.

Regarding this clone: In the same sample, other DNA sequences code for this CDR3. This chain joins TRBV5-6 and TRBJ2-7; D remains unclear. The CDR3 runs to 13 residues. The V gene lost 0 bases and the J gene lost 1 base, with 5 bases spanning the gap. The germline V gene has CDR1 SGHDT and CDR2 YYEEEE. The CDR3 spells CASSLGSSYEQYF. As DNA, the CDR3 is TGTGCCAGCAGCTTGGGCAGTTCCTACGAGCAGTACTTC.

The chain couples TRBV7-8 to TRBJ1-5; tentatively, D is TRBD1 (5 bases). The ends were cut back, 7 bases at V and 0 bases at J, with 22 bases in the middle. This CDR3 is built from 18 residues. The germline gives CDR1 SGHVS, CDR2 FQNEAQ. The CDR3 protein is CASTATEGRGYSNQPQHF. Here the CDR3 DNA reads TGTGCCAGCACCGCAACGGAGGGGCGAGGTTATAGCAATCAGCCCCAGCATTTT. Filled out from reference TRBV7-8 and TRBJ1-5, the complete variable domain reads GAGVSQSPRYKVAKRGQDVALRCDPISGHVSLFWYQQALGQGPEFLTYFQNEAQLDKSGLPSDRFFAERPEGSVSTLKIQRTQQEDSAVYLCASTATEGRGYSNQPQHFGDGTRLSIL.

This chain connects TRBV7-9 to TRBJ2-7; TRBD1 aligns across 9 bases. Trimming cost V 1 base and J 3 bases; bases outside gene matches: 7. Germline CDR1 and CDR2: SEHNR and FQNEAQ (reference sequence). The CDR3 is 16 residues long. The CDR3: CASSLGIGQGSYEQYF. Written as DNA, the CDR3 is TGTGCCAGCAGCTTAGGGATAGGACAGGGGAGCTACGAGCAGTACTTC.

V and J are TRBV19 and TRBJ1-3; TRBD1 matches 7 bases. CDR1 and CDR2 from the germline V gene are LNHDA and SQIVND (reference sequence). J gave up 3 bases and V 7 bases, and 6 bases lay outside the gene matches. The CDR3 runs 14 residues. CDR3 residues: CASTADRVGNTIYF. Here the CDR3 DNA reads TGTGCCAGTACCGCAGACAGGGTTGGAAACACCATATATTTT.

The genes are TRBV11-2 and TRBJ2-7; D may correspond to TRBD1 or TRBD2 (5 bases each). Trimming pared 1 base from V and 0 bases from J, leaving 10 bases between. Germline CDR1 is SGHAT and CDR2 is FQNNGV. The CDR3 is 15 residues long. CDR3 region: CASSLGGLSSYEQYF. Written as DNA, the CDR3 is TGTGCCAGCAGCTTAGGGGGGTTAAGCTCCTACGAGCAGTACTTC. The whole variable domain, filled in from reference TRBV11-2 and TRBJ2-7, reads EAGVAQSPRYKIIEKRQSVAFWCNPISGHATLYWYQQILGQGPKLLIQFQNNGVVDDSQLPKDRFSAERLKGVDSTLKIQPAKLEDSAVYLCASSLGGLSSYEQYFGPGTRLTVT.

In this sample, this clone turned up once. The chain has TRBV5-1 and TRBJ1-4, with TRBD1 matching over 9 bases. J was trimmed by 8 bases and V by 2 bases; bases with no gene match: 7. The CDR3 runs to 15 residues. The germline V gene has CDR1 SGHRS and CDR2 YFSETQ. CDR3 residues: CASSFGDRAVEKLFF. CDR3 in DNA: TGCGCCAGCAGCTTTGGGGACAGGGCAGTCGAAAAACTGTTTTTT.

The rearrangement joins TRBV9 to TRBJ1-6; the D gene is possibly TRBD1 (6 bases). V was clipped by 1 base and J by 6 bases, with 8 bases between them. The germline gives CDR1 SGDLS, CDR2 YYNGEE. This CDR3 is built from 14 residues. CDR3 in amino acids: CASSVWGANSPLHF. The CDR3 nucleotides are TGTGCCAGCAGCGTATGGGGGGCTAATTCACCCCTCCACTTT.

J is TRBJ2-5 and V is TRBV7-3; no definite D call. This CDR3 comprises 14 residues. Looked up from germline, CDR1 is SGHTA and CDR2 is FQGTGA. The ends were cut back, 4 bases at V and 0 bases at J, with 9 bases in the middle. The CDR3 DNA is TGTGCCAGCAGCTCTGGCGGTTACCAAGAGACCCAGTACTTC. This sequence encodes CASSSGGYQETQYF. Drawing the rest from reference TRBV7-3 and TRBJ2-5, the complete variable domain is GAGVSQTPSNKVTEKGKYVELRCDPISGHTALYWYRQSLGQGPEFLIYFQGTGAADDSGLPNDRFFAVRPEGSVSTLKIQRTERGDSAVYLCASSSGGYQETQYFGPGTRLLVL.

V gene TRBV7-2 combines with J gene TRBJ2-2; 8 positions match TRBD2. The CDR3 totals 16 residues. Germline V gene lookup returns CDR1 SGHTA and CDR2 FQGNSA. The ends lost 3 bases at V and 4 bases at J; junction bases unmatched: 7. The CDR3: CASSFYLAGPTGELFF. In DNA, the CDR3 is TGTGCCAGCAGCTTCTACCTAGCGGGTCCCACCGGGGAGCTGTTTTTT.

The V and J genes are TRBV28 and TRBJ2-7; D gene uncertain. Germline V gene lookup returns CDR1 MDHEN and CDR2 SYDVKM. The germline V and J ends were trimmed by 4 bases and 0 bases, with 10 bases remaining between them. The CDR3 extends over 14 amino acids. The CDR3 reads CASSWGKASYEQYF. The CDR3 DNA is TGTGCCAGCAGTTGGGGAAAGGCCTCCTACGAGCAGTACTTC. Based on the CDR3 plus reference TRBV28 and TRBJ2-7, the full variable domain is DVKVTQSSRYLVKRTGEKVFLECVQDMDHENMFWYRQDPGLGLRLIYFSYDVKMKEKGDIPEGYSVSREKKERFSLILESASTNQTSMYLCASSWGKASYEQYFGPGTRLTVT.

This clone was counted once. The chain carries TRBV29-1 and TRBJ1-3; possible D gene TRBD1, 6 bases. The CDR3 sequence is 14 residues long. V was cut by 5 bases and J by 4 bases, with 15 bases left in between. Germline V CDR1 and CDR2: SQVTM, ANQGSEA. CDR3 amino acids: CSVIQGRTGNTIYF. CDR3 DNA sequence: TGCAGCGTTATACAGGGTAGGACAGGAAACACCATATATTTT.

V is TRBV5-6 and J is TRBJ2-2, with 7 bases matching TRBD1. Germline CDR1 reads SGHDT; CDR2 reads YYEEEE. The length of the CDR3 is 14 residues. V was pared by 4 bases and J by 1 base, with 1 base of the junction left unmatched. The CDR3 region is CASSRTGNTGELFF. CDR3 nucleotides: TGTGCCAGCAGCCGGACAGGGAACACCGGGGAGCTGTTTTTT.

The V and J genes are TRBV27 and TRBJ2-1; possible D gene TRBD1, 6 bases. Trimming took off 3 bases at V and 4 bases at J, with 16 bases between the two ends. The CDR3 runs to 16 residues. Germline assignment: CDR1 MNHEY and CDR2 SMNVEV (reference sequence). The CDR3 spells CASSFESGVGYNEQFF. The CDR3 coding sequence is TGTGCCAGCAGTTTCGAGTCAGGGGTAGGTTACAATGAGCAGTTCTTC.

This sequence joins TRBV5-1 and TRBJ1-1; D not resolved. CDR3 length: 14 amino acids. Germline CDR1 SGHRS, CDR2 YFSETQ. The ends were cut back, 0 bases at V and 6 bases at J, with 12 bases in the middle. The CDR3 protein is CASSLVAAGSEAFF. The CDR3, as DNA: TGCGCCAGCAGCTTGGTGGCGGCAGGTTCTGAAGCTTTCTTT. The whole variable domain, remainder taken from reference TRBV5-1 and TRBJ1-1, is KAGVTQTPRYLIKTRGQQVTLSCSPISGHRSVSWYQQTPGQGLQFLFEYFSETQRNKGNFPGRFSGRQFSNSRSEMNVSTLELGDSALYLCASSLVAAGSEAFFGQGTRLTVV.